This T cell receptor (beta chain) was recorded in a study of T cells in Graves' hyperthyroidism and ophthalmopathy. Overall study findings and caveats: Researchers found most expanded thyroid clonotypes above 0.001 in blood as well. Ophthalmopathy was predicted by the model a median of about 6.5 months ahead of onset.

Amplified regions were TCR beta CDR3 sequences from RNA transcripts. The TCR CDR3 was amplified in a first-round RT-PCR using the HTBI primer set. MiXCR, applied by TCRdb to the multiplex PCR reads, yields one record per CDR3 protein. The profile shows some 490,000 distinct CDR3 sequences, about 16% of them singletons. The count of this clonotype is one. Its antigen is as yet unknown. The CDR3 totals 13 residues. Germline lookup yields CDR1 GTSNPN and CDR2 SVGIG (reference sequence). V was pared by 4 bases and J by 0 bases, with 7 bases between. Each person with ophthalmopathy scored at least 3 on the Clinical Activity Score, reached NOSPECS grade 4 or higher, and had been ill under 3 months.

The chain couples TRBV30 to TRBJ2-1; TRBD2 is a possible D gene (5 bases). This TCR derives from a woman aged 25 to 39 with Graves' ophthalmopathy. The sequenced sample was blood. The CDR3 nucleotides read TGTGCCTGGACGGCGGGCTCCTACAATGAGCAGTTCTTC. It yields the protein CAWTAGSYNEQFF.